The sequence of this T cell receptor (beta chain) was determined in a study of cytomegalovirus exposure and HLA in healthy donors. Study overall: Caucasian-associated ancestry cluster membership applied to under 85% of over 350 genotyped donors.

With respect to this clone: Its antigen is currently unknown.

Germline V gene data show CDR1 as SEHNR and CDR2 as FQNEAQ (reference sequence). With 5 bases removed from V and 0 bases from J, the gap between germline ends came to 13 bases. The CDR3 is 16 amino acids. Study-level points and caveats: Prior analysis indicated that the majority of TCR beta V segments exhibited productivity approximately 90% or approximately 30% of the time.

This PCR relied on a set of 60 Vbeta primers and 13 Jbeta primers. This table comes from immunoSEQ multiplex PCR, and its TCRdb copy is limited to in-frame clones, with some not included. The repertoire includes under 150,000 clones, 75% to 85% of them detected once, and 4% sits in the top ten. The sequencing sample was made of PBMCs. The receptor was isolated from a woman in her thirties or forties in good health and CMV-seronegative. J is TRBJ2-2 and V is TRBV7-9; D may be TRBD2 (6 bases). The CDR3 is CASSGGKGPNTGELFF. The CDR3, as DNA: TGTGCCAGCAGCGGAGGGAAAGGACCGAACACCGGGGAGCTGTTTTTT.